This T cell receptor beta chain emerged from a study of T cell changes during pregnancy in multiple sclerosis. Measured with immunoSEQ multiplex PCR; TCRdb has only the in-frame clones, and not every one. The repertoire has about 73,000 clones, roughly 90% of them found once; the top ten carry approximately 9.5%. Unmatched junction bases numbered 6, after V lost 5 bases and J lost 0 bases. Germline CDR1 is SGHAT and CDR2 is FQNNGV. The CDR3 is 15 residues long. The sample in question was peripheral blood, obtained after pregnancy. The rearrangement links TRBV11-2 to TRBJ2-7, with 8 bases matching TRBD2. This sequence was found in a female donor in good health, enrolled as a control in a pregnancy study. The CDR3 nucleotides are TGTGCCAGCAGCAACACAGGGACTAGCTCCTACGAGCAGTACTTC. This sequence encodes CASSNTGTSSYEQYF.